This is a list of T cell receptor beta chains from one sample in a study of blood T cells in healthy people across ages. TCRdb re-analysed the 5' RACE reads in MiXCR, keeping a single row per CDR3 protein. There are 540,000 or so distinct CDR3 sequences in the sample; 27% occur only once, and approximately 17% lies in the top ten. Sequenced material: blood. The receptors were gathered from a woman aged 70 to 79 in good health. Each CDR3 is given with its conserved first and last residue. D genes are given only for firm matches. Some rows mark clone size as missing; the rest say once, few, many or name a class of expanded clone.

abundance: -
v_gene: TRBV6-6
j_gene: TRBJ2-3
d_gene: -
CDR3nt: TGTGCCAGCAGTTGGGTCTCGGGAGGCACAGATACGCAGTATTTT
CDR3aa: CASSWVSGGTDTQYF

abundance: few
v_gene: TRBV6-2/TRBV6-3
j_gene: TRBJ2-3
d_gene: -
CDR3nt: TGTGCCAGCAGGATTCCTAGCGGCACAGATACGCAGTATTTT
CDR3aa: CASRIPSGTDTQYF

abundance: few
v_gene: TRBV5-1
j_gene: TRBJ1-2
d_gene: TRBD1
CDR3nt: TGCGCCAGCAGCTTGGGGGACAGGGTCTATGGCTACACCTTC
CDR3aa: CASSLGDRVYGYTF

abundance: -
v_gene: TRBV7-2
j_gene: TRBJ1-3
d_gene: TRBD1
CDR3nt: TGTGCCAGCAGCCCGGAACAGGGGAGGTCTGGAAACACCATATATTTT
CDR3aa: CASSPEQGRSGNTIYF

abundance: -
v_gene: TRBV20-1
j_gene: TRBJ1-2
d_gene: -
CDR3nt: TGCAGTGCTAGTCCATCTCTCCTCTATGGCTACACCTTC
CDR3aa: CSASPSLLYGYTF

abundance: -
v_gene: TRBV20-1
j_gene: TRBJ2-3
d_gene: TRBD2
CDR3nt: TGCAGTGCTAGGGGGGGGGATGGGGCAGATACGCAGTATTTT
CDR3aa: CSARGGDGADTQYF

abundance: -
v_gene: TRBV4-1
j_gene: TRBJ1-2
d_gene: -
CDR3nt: TGCGCCAGCAGCGCGACAGGTCCAATCTATGACTACACCTTC
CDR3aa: CASSATGPIYDYTF

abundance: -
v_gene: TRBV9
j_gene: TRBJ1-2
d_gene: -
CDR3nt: TGTGCCAGCAGCGTAGCTGAGGGGAACTATGGCTACACCTTC
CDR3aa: CASSVAEGNYGYTF

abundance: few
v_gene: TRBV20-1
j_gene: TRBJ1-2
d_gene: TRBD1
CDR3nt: TGCAGTGCCTCGACAGGGTACGGCTACACCTTC
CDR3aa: CSASTGYGYTF

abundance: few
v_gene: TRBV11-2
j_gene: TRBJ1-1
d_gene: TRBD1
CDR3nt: TGTGCCAGCACCGCCGACAGGGGAGCTTTCTTT
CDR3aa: CASTADRGAFF

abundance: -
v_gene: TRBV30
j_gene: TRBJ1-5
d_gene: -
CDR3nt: TGTGCCTGGAGTGGGAGCGCCAATCAGCCCCAGCATTTT
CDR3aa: CAWSGSANQPQHF

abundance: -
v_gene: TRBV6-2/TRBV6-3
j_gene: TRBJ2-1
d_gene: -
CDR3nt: TGTGCCAGCAGCCCATTCTATTGGCTATCCGACAATGAGCAGTTCTTC
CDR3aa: CASSPFYWLSDNEQFF

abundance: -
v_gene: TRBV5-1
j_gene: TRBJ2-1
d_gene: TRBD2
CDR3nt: TGCGCCAGCAGCTTACAGACTAGCGGGGGGGCCTACAATGAGCAGTTCTTC
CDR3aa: CASSLQTSGGAYNEQFF

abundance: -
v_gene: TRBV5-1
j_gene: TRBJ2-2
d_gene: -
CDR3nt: TGCGCCAGCAGCTTGCTTCCCCGGGGGAACACCGGGGAGCTGTTTTTT
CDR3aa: CASSLLPRGNTGELFF

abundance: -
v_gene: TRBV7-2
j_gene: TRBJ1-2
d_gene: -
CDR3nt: TGTGCCAGCAGCTTAGCGTGGACAACCTATGGCTACACCTTC
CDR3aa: CASSLAWTTYGYTF

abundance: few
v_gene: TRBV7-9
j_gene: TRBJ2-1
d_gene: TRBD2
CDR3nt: TGTGCCAGCAGCTCTTGGACTAGCGGTGTCGGCGACAATGAGCAGTTCTTC
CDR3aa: CASSSWTSGVGDNEQFF

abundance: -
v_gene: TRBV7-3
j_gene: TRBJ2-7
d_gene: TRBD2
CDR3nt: TGTGCCAGCAGCCGGAGCGGGGGGCCCTACGAGCAGTACTTC
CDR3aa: CASSRSGGPYEQYF

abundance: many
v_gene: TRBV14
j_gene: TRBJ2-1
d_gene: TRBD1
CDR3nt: TGTGCCAGCAGCCGAGTCCCGGGACAGGGGGACAATGAGCAGTTCTTC
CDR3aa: CASSRVPGQGDNEQFF

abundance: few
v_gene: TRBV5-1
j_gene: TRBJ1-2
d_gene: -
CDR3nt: TGCGCCAGCAGCTTGGCTGGTGGGGCCAACTATGGCTACACCTTC
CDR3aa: CASSLAGGANYGYTF

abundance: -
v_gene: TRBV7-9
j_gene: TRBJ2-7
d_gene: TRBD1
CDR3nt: TGTGCCAGCAGCCGGAGGGGACAGGGTAATTACGTGCAGTACTTC
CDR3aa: CASSRRGQGNYVQYF